This TCR beta chain originates from a study of shared clonotypes between healthy human individuals (dated by TCRdb to 2020 to 2021). The study in broad terms: A couple of women and three men aged 18 to 49 years were included in the cohort. For each donor, three plates each were used for CD4 naive and CD4 memory, two plates were used for CD8 naive, and one plate was used for CD8 memory. The study deeply sequenced blood TCR repertoires of about five healthy adults to estimate repertoire size and the extent of clonotype sharing between individuals. To increase sequencing depth and limit assay-specific biases, different laboratories used diverse techniques to prepare libraries and sequence TCR repertoires. Per donor, leukapheresis produced somewhere between about 0.85 and 8.9 billion PBMCs.

The donors were healthy, HIV-negative adults with no recently reported acute infections or vaccinations. All donors were Caucasian adults living in Nashville, Tennessee, USA. CD4+ T cells were enriched by magnetic negative selection, after which naive cells were positively selected on CD45RA and the negative fraction was taken as the memory subset. Blood was obtained by leukapheresis, after which PBMCs were separated by Ficoll-Histopaque density gradient centrifugation and cryopreserved in liquid nitrogen vapor phase. Analytical flow cytometry was used to check the purity and quantity of each magnetically sorted T cell population. Each sorted fraction had its genomic DNA isolated and then quantified by UV absorbance on a Nanodrop 2000c. Using the deep immunoSEQ assay, multiplex PCR amplified TCR CDR3 regions from genomic DNA. For each cell subset, the extracted genomic DNA was distributed evenly across all wells of several immunoSEQ 96-well plates, and each plate served as one replicate. For sorted subsets, each replicate PCR was loaded with 200 to 250 ng genomic DNA, equivalent to 25,000 to 35,000 T cell genomes. The purified libraries were quantified using a Qubit 3.0 fluorometer, sized with a Bioanalyzer 2100, and then quantified again using the KAPA Library Quantification kit. Every immunoSEQ 96-well plate was sequenced on a dedicated single-read 150-cycle Illumina NextSeq 550 flow cell. The published analysis was carried out like this. The immunoSEQ output contained only junctional sequences without quality scores, so filtering could not match that applied to full-length reads. Sequences were annotated with PyIR, a Python wrapper for IgBLAST v1.9, using IMGT germline references to assign V/J genes and CDR3. Reads with weak V/J assignments (E-value above 1e-6), missing CDR3, stop codons, out-of-frame junctions, or ambiguous translated residues were removed. V3J clonotypes were defined as sequences sharing the same inferred V gene, J gene, and CDR3 amino acid sequence. The percentage overlap between two repertoires was calculated by dividing the number of shared unique clonotypes by the size of the smaller repertoire. Repertoire richness was assessed with RTK rarefaction, the Chao1 estimator, and Recon v2.1 estimates of unobserved clonotypes. OLGA was used to compute generation probabilities for all TCRbeta clonotypes that the gDNA method yielded from a few donors. The table was pulled from immuneACCESS by TCRdb, which kept in-frame rearrangements only. Such tables lose some clones; where checked, under half of the loss comes from unresolved V genes, and the rest has no known cause. V, J and clone size are taken as reported in that table, and D and trimming were inferred from the DNA itself. The sample records about 2.4 million clones, roughly 93% of which are singletons. The top ten clones comprise approximately 0.35% of the sample.

A remark on this clone: Its target antigen remains unknown. Nothing much larger sits one base from this clone, and base qualities are not available.

Beyond this particular receptor, the publication reports: When several donors were compared, the shared fraction of clonotypes was around 5.1% for naive CD4, roughly 3.3% for naive CD8, 2.3% for memory CD4, and roughly 0.43% for memory CD8. Even with the large sequencing depth, rarefaction of the sorted-subset datasets indicated that sequencing was incomplete. Based on pairwise subsampling, the degree of clonotype sharing among donors was expected to be affected by sequencing depth. Sampling was restricted to blood, and TCR repertoires in tissues likely differ from the TCR repertoires found in blood. The genetic and exposure-history diversity represented was limited by the small number of donors. Clonotypes shared by all four sorted-subset donors showed higher generation probabilities than non-shared clonotypes. Larger estimated clonotype richness was generally found for naive subsets than for memory subsets.

Cut back by 5 bases and 6 bases, the V and J ends lie 8 bases apart. CDR1 and CDR2 were assigned from the germline V gene as MDHEN and SYDVKM. The CDR3, cysteine through phenylalanine, is 11 amino acids long. This entry keeps only the CDR3 DNA: 33 bases, framed from base 1. The sequence came from a man aged 18 to 30 in good health. Some clones in this sample may be carry-over from other donors' samples. Sequencing was performed on naive CD4+ T cells from PBMCs. The sample's cell subset or site label, decoded: CD45RA+ positively selected. This chain joins TRBV28 to TRBJ2-7; there is no confident call for the D gene. At the DNA level, the sequence is TGTGCCAGCAGTGCCCGCCGCGAGCAGTACTTC. The translation is CASSARREQYF.